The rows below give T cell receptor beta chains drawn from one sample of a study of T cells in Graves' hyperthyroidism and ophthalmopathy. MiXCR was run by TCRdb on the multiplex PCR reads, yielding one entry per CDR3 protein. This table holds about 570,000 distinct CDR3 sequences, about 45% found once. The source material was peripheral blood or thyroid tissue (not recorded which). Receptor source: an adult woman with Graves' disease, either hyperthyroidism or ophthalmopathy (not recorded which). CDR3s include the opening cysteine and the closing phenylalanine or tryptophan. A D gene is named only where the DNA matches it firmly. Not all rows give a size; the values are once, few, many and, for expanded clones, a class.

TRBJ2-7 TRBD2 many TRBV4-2 TGTGCCAGTAGCCAAGATAGCGGGGGGGAGCAGTACTTC CASSQDSGGEQYF
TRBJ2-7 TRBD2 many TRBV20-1 TGCAGTGCTAGACTAGCGGACTACGAGCAGTACTTC CSARLADYEQYF
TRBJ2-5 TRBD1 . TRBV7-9 TGTGCCAGCAGCGCGCAGGGGGATCGAGAGACCCAGTACTTC CASSAQGDRETQYF
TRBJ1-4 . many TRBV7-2 TGTGCCAGCAGCTTAAAAACGGGGAGGGGCTTTGGCGAAAAACTGTTTTTT CASSLKTGRGFGEKLFF
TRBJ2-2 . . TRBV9 TGTGCCAGCAGCGTAGCAGGGTCGCTCGAAGTGTTTTTT CASSVAGSLEVFF
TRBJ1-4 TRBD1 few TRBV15 TGTGCCACCAGCAGGGACAGGACTAATGAAAAACTGTTTTTT CATSRDRTNEKLFF
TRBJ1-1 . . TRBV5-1 TGCGCCAGCAGCTTGGGGTTTCCGGAATGGGGCACTGAAGCTTTCTTT CASSLGFPEWGTEAFF
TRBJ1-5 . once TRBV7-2 TGTGCCAGCAGTCCTGCGGGCAATCAGCCCCAGCATTTT CASSPAGNQPQHF
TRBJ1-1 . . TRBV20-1 TGCAGTGGCGGGGCAACCTTGAACACTGAAGCTTTCTTT CSGGATLNTEAFF
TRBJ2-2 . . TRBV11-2 TGTGCCAGCAGCTTACGACAGGGAGGAGGCGCCGGGGAGCTGTTTTTT CASSLRQGGGAGELFF
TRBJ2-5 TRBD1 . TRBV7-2 TGTGCCAGCAGCCCCCGAAGGCCAACAGGGGGCGACCGACAAGAGACCCAGTACTTC CASSPRRPTGGDRQETQYF
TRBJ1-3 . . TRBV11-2 TGTGCCAGCAGCTTAGATCTCACAGAAGGAAACACCATATATTTT CASSLDLTEGNTIYF
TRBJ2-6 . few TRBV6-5 TGTGCCAGCAGTTACTCGAAGGGGCGGGGTAGAGGGTCTGGGGCCAACGTCCTGACTTTC CASSYSKGRGRGSGANVLTF
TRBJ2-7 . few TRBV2 TGTGCCAGCGACGCCGGGACATTGACCTACGAGCAGTACTTC CASDAGTLTYEQYF
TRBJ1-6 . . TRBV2 TGTGCCAGCAGCCCGGGAGGCAGACGGCGAGGACCCCTCCACTTT CASSPGGRRRGPLHF
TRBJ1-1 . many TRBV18 TGTGCCAGCTCACCCATTCACAGCACTGAAGCTTTCTTT CASSPIHSTEAFF
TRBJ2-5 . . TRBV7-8 TGTGCCAGCAACACCGGTATCGGGGCGGAAAGCAATCAGCCCCAGTACTTC CASNTGIGAESNQPQYF
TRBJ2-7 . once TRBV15 TGTGCCACCAGCATCAACCTGCAGGGAACGAGCGAGCAGTACTTC CATSINLQGTSEQYF
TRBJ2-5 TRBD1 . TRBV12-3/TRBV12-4 TGTGCCAGCAGTTTAATCCAGGGGGCAGAGACCCAGTACTTC CASSLIQGAETQYF
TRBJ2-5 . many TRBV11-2 TGTGCCAGCAGCTTAGGTGCAAGTGGGAGTTTTACGACCCAGTACTTC CASSLGASGSFTTQYF
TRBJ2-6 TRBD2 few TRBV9 TGTGCCAGCAGCGCCTCGGGGAGGGTGAACGTCCTGACTTTC CASSASGRVNVLTF
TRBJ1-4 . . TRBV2 TGTGCCAGCAGTGTATCCCGAACTAATGAAAAACTGTTTTTT CASSVSRTNEKLFF
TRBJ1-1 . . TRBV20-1 TGCAGTGCCTATGGGCCCTTGAACACTGAAGCTTTCTTT CSAYGPLNTEAFF
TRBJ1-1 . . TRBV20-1 TGCAGTGCTAGCCACCCGAATCCAGGGAAGTTGAACACTGAAGCTTTCTTT CSASHPNPGKLNTEAFF
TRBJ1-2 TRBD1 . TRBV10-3 TGTGCCATTGCCAACAGGGGAGGGAACGGCTACACCTTC CAIANRGGNGYTF
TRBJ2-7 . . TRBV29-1 TGCAGCGTTGAATTGGCGGGATCCTCCTACGAGCAGTACTTC CSVELAGSSYEQYF
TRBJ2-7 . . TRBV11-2 TGTGCCAGCAGCTTAGAATGGACTCGGGACGAGCAGTACTTC CASSLEWTRDEQYF
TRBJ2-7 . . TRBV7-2 TGTGCCAGCAGCAATCCCGACGGGGGGACATACGAGCAGTACTTC CASSNPDGGTYEQYF
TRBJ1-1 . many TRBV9 TGTGCCAGCAGCGTAGATGGGAGTGGGGCAGCCAAGAACACTGAAGCTTTCTTT CASSVDGSGAAKNTEAFF
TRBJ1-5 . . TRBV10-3 TGTGCCACCCAGGCGCTAAATCAGCCCCAGCATTTT CATQALNQPQHF
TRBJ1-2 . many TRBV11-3 TGTGCCAGCAGCCCGCCGGGACGGAAAAAGAACTATGGCTACACCTTC CASSPPGRKKNYGYTF
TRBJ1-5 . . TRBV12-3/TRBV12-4 TGTGCCAGCAGTAACTCCCCCGGGACGACCCAGCATTTT CASSNSPGTTQHF
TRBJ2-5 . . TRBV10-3 TGTGCCATCAGCCAGGGCGAGAAGGAGACCCGGTACTTC CAISQGEKETRYF
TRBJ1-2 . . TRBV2 TGTGCCAGCAGGAGACAGCCAGGATACGGTTTCAACTATGGCTACACCTTC CASRRQPGYGFNYGYTF
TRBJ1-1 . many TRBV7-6 TGTGCCAGCAGTTTTGACAGCAACACTGAAGCTTTCTTT CASSFDSNTEAFF
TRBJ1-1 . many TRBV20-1 TGCAGTGCTAGAAAACAGGGTGGCACTGAAGCTTTCTTT CSARKQGGTEAFF
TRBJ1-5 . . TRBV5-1 TGCGCCAGCAGCTTGCTGGGCAGGGGAGGAAATCAGCCCCAGCATTTT CASSLLGRGGNQPQHF
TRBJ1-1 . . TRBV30 TGTGCCTGGGCCCAGGACCTCACTGAAGCTTTCTTT CAWAQDLTEAFF
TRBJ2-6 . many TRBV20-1 TGCAGTGCTAGAGGATCCCCAGGGTGGGCCAACGTCCTGACTTTC CSARGSPGWANVLTF
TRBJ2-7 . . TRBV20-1 TGCAGTGCTAGTATCTCGTATAGGGTGGGAGAGCAGTACTTC CSASISYRVGEQYF
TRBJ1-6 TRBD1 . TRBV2 TGTGCCACCAGAGACAGGGCGGCGTCACCCCTCCACTTT CATRDRAASPLHF
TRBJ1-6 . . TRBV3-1 TGTGCCAGCAGCCCCCCGGGGACGGCTAATTCACCCCTCCACTTT CASSPPGTANSPLHF
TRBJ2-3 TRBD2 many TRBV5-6 TGTGCCAGCAGTCCCAAGCGGGAGGGATACACAGATACGCAGTATTTT CASSPKREGYTDTQYF
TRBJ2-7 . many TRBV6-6 TGTGCCAGCAGACCACAGAGCTACGAGCAGTACTTC CASRPQSYEQYF